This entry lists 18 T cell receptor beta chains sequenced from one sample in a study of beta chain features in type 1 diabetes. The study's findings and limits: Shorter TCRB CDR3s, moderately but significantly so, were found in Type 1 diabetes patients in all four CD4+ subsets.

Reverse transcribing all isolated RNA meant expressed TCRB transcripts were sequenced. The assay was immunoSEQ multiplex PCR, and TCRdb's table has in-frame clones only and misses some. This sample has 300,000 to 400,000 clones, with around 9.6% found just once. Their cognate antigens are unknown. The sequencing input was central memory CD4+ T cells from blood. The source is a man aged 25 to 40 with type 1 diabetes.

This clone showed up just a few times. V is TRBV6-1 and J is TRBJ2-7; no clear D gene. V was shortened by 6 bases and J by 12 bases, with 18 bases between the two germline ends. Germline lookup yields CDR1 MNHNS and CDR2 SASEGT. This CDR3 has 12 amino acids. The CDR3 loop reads CASSSAPKGGYF. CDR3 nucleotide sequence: TGTGCCAGCAGCTCAGCCCCTAAGGGCGGGTACTTC.

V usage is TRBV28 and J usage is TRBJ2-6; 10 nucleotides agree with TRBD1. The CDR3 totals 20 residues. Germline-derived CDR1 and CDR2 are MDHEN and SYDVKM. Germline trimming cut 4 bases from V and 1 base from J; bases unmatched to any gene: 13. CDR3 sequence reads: CASSSRRQGAHGSGANVLTF. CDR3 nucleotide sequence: TGTGCCAGCAGTTCTAGACGACAGGGGGCACATGGTTCTGGGGCCAACGTCCTGACTTTC.

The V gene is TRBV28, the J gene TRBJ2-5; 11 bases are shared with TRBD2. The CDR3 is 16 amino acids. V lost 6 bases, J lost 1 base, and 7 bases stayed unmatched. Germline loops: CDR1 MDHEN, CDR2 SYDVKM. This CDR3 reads CASRPLAGGLQETQYF. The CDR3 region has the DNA TGTGCCAGCAGACCTCTAGCGGGAGGACTCCAAGAGACCCAGTACTTC. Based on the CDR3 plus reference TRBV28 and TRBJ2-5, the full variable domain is DVKVTQSSRYLVKRTGEKVFLECVQDMDHENMFWYRQDPGLGLRLIYFSYDVKMKEKGDIPEGYSVSREKKERFSLILESASTNQTSMYLCASRPLAGGLQETQYFGPGTRLLVL.

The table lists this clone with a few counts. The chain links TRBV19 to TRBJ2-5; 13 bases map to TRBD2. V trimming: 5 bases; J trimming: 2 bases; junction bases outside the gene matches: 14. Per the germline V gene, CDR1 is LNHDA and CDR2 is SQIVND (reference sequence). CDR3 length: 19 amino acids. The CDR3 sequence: CASSRIPWTSGSKQETQYF. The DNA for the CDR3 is TGTGCCAGTAGTCGTATCCCCTGGACTAGCGGGAGCAAGCAAGAGACCCAGTACTTC.

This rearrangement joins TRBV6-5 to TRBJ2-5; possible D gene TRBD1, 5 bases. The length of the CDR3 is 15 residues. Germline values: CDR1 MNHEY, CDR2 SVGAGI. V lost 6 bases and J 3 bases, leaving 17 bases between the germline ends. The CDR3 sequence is CASSLTGQTKETQYF. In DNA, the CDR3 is TGTGCCAGCAGCCTTACCGGACAAACGAAAGAGACCCAGTACTTC.

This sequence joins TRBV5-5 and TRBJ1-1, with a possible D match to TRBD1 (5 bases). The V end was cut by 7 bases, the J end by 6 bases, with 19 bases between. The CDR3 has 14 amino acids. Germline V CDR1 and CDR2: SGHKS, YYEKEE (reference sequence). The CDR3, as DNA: TGTGCCAGCTATGCTTTCAGGGATCAAGCTGAAGCTTTCTTT. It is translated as CASYAFRDQAEAFF.

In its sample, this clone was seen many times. The CDR3 region is CASSVSGQRTDTQYF. The CDR3 DNA is TGTGCCAGCAGCGTGAGCGGACAGAGAACAGATACGCAGTATTTT. The rearrangement uses TRBV7-3 and TRBJ2-3, with D maybe TRBD1 (6 bases). Trimming stripped 5 bases from V and 3 bases from J, with 15 bases between. This CDR3 comprises 15 residues. The germline V gene encodes CDR1 SGHTA and CDR2 FQGTGA.

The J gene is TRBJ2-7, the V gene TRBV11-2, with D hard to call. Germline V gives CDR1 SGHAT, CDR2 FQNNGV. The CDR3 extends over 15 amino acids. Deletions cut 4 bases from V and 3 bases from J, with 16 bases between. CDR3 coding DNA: TGTGCCAGCAGCTCAGGTTCAGGTTTCGTCTACGAGCAGTACTTC. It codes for CASSSGSGFVYEQYF.

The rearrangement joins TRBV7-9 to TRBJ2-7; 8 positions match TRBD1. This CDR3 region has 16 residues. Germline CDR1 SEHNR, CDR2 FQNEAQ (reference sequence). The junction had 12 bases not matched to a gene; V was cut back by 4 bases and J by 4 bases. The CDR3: CASSSSWTGKRYEQYF. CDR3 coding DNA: TGTGCCAGCAGCTCCAGCTGGACAGGGAAGAGGTACGAGCAGTACTTC.

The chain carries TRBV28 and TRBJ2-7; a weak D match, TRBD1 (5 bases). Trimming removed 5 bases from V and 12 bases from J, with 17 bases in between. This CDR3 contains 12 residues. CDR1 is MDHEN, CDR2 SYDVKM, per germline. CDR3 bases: TGTGCCAGCAGTCTACCCCGACAGATCCCGTACTTC. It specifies CASSLPRQIPYF.

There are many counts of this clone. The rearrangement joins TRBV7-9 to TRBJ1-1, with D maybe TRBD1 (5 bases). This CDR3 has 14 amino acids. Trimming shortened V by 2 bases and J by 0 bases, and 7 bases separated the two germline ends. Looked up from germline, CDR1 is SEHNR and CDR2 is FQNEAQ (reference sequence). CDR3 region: CASSLLTVNTEAFF. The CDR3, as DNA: TGTGCCAGCAGCTTACTGACAGTGAACACTGAAGCTTTCTTT. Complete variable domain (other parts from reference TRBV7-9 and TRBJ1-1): DTGVSQNPRHKITKRGQNVTFRCDPISEHNRLYWYRQTLGQGPEFLTYFQNEAQLEKSRLLSDRFSAERPKGSFSTLEIQRTEQGDSAMYLCASSLLTVNTEAFFGQGTRLTVV.

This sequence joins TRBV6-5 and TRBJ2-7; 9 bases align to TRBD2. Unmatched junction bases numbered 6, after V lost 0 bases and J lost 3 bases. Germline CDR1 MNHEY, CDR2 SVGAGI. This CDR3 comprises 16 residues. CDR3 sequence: CASSYSGGSGSYEQYF. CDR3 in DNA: TGTGCCAGCAGTTACTCAGGTGGTAGCGGGAGCTACGAGCAGTACTTC.

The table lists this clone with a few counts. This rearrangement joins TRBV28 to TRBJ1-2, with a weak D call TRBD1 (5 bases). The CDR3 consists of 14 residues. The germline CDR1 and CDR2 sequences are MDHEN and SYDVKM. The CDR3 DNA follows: TGTGCAGTTCTCCCCCCGGGACGGTACTATGGCTACACCTTC. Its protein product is CAVLPPGRYYGYTF.

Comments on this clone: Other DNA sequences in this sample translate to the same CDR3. The CDR3 is CAWGKSRTSLSGEQFF. The CDR3 region has the DNA TGTGCCTGGGGGAAAAGTAGGACTAGTCTATCTGGTGAGCAGTTCTTC. This chain uses TRBV30 with TRBJ2-1; 7 bases map to TRBD2. Germline CDR1 is GTSNPN and CDR2 is SVGIG (reference sequence). This CDR3 is built from 16 residues. V lost 5 bases to trimming and J lost 9 bases; unmatched junction nucleotides: 19.

The CDR3 reads CASSPAGLAGSTDTQYF. For the CDR3, the DNA is TGTGCCAGCTCCCCCGCTGGGCTAGCGGGGAGCACAGATACGCAGTATTTT. The chain recombines TRBV18 with TRBJ2-3; the match to TRBD2 covers 9 bases. The V gene's germline CDR1 is KGHSH and CDR2 LQKENI. Unmatched junction bases numbered 10, after V lost 6 bases and J lost 0 bases. The CDR3 totals 17 residues. The full variable domain, completed using reference TRBV18 and TRBJ2-3, is NAGVMQNPRHLVRRRGQEARLRCSPMKGHSHVYWYRQLPEEGLKFMVYLQKENIIDESGMPKERFSAEFPKEGPSILRIQQVVRGDSAAYFCASSPAGLAGSTDTQYFGPGTRLTVL.

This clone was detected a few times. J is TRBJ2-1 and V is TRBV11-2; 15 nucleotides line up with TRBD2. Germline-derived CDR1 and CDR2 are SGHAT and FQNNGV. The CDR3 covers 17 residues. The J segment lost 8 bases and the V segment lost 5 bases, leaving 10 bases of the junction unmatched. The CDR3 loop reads CASSPWTSGRAGDEQFF. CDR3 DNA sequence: TGTGCCAGCAGCCCGTGGACTAGCGGGAGGGCCGGGGATGAGCAGTTCTTC.

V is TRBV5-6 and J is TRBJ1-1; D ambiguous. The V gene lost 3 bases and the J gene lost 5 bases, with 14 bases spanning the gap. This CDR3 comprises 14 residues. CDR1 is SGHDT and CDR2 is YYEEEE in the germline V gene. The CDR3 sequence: CASSSLVMSTEAFF. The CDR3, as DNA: TGTGCCAGCAGCTCCCTTGTCATGAGTACTGAAGCTTTCTTT.

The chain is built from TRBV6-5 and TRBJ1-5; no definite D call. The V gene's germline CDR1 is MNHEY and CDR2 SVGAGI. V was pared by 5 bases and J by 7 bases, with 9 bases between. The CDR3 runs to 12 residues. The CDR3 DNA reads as TGTGCCAGCAGTAACCTTAACCAGCCCCAGCATTTT. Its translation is CASSNLNQPQHF.